This T cell receptor (beta chain) is drawn from a study of CD8 T cells in ankylosing spondylitis. The study's findings and limits: Characteristic, it appeared, of ankylosing spondylitis blood was a TCR beta motif of roughly eight highly homologous variants. Disease-linked clones bore a CD8+ phenotype, appearing relatively rarely in peripheral blood.

This clonotype was counted only a few times. Its antigen is unidentified. Molecular-barcoded quantitative 5'-RACE produced these TCR beta libraries. TCRdb reanalysed the 5' RACE reads using MiXCR and keeps one entry per CDR3 protein. The sample records about 160,000 distinct CDR3 sequences, around 18% being singletons. This sequence originates from a male donor with ankylosing spondylitis or in good health (not recorded which). Specimen: blood, either unsorted or a sorted T cell fraction (not recorded which).

The CDR3 nucleotides are TGCGCCAGCAGCTCTCCTAGCGGACCTGGCACCGGGGAGCTGTTTTTT. It is translated as CASSSPSGPGTGELFF. The rearrangement uses TRBV5-1 and TRBJ2-2, with 7 bases aligning to TRBD2. The CDR3 is 16 amino acids. The V segment lost 3 bases and the J segment 4 bases; nucleotides outside the gene matches: 9. Germline values: CDR1 SGHRS, CDR2 YFSETQ.